Given below is one T cell receptor (beta chain) in context. The entry originates in a study of T-cell reconstitution after alpha-beta-depleted transplantation in children. CDR3 size: 14 residues. Germline V gene sequence: CDR1 LGHNA, CDR2 YSLEER. V was clipped by 4 bases and J by 4 bases, with 8 bases between them. Preparation of the TCRbeta library was carried out with unique molecular identifiers. TCRdb called the PCR reads again in MiXCR, with one record for every CDR3 protein. The repertoire holds 350,000 to 400,000 distinct CDR3 sequences, with just over 20% as singletons. The sequence was obtained from a human donor who donated a stem cell graft to a child with acute myeloid leukemia. The sequencing used PBMCs from the stem cell graft donor, collected from the stem cell graft. The chain employs TRBV4-3 and TRBJ2-6; D unresolved. The CDR3 coding sequence is TGCGCCAGCAGCCTCACGGTCGGGGCCAACGTCCTGACTTTC. Residues: CASSLTVGANVLTF.